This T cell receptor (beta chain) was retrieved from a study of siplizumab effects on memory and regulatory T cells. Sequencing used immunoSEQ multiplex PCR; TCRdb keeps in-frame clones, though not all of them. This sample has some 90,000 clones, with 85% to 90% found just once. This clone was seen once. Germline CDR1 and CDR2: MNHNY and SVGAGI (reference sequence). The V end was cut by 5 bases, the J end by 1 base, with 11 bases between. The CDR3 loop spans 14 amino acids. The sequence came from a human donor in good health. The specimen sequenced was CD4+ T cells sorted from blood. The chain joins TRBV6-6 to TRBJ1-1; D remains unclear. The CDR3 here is CASSPLGGNTEAFF. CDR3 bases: TGTGCCAGCAGTCCCCTCGGAGGGAACACTGAAGCTTTCTTT.